The present T cell receptor beta chain was sequenced within a study of T cell changes during pregnancy in multiple sclerosis (dated by TCRdb to the late 2010s). About the study as a whole: Changes in the T cell repertoire over the course of pregnancy were examined in this study in women with multiple sclerosis.

Library method: the immunoSEQ multiplex PCR assay. This immuneACCESS table, as held by TCRdb, lists in-frame sequences with V and J called but not all clones. Of the missing ones, under half trace to an unresolved V gene in checked studies; the others have no known cause. For this sample the table gives about 51,000 clones, of which around 94% were detected only once. The ten largest clones capture less than 0.65% of the sample. From the germline V gene, CDR1 is SGHNT and CDR2 is YENEEA. The CDR3 runs 15 residues from the cysteine to the phenylalanine. The read is trimmed to its CDR3 DNA, 45 bases read in frame from base 1. V has 4 bases trimmed and J has 1 base trimmed; junction bases matching no gene number 3. Concerning this clone itself: It lacks a known antigen. Per-base qualities were not stored, and no clone one base away is much larger.

The sequencing used CD4+ T cells from peripheral blood mononuclear cells, collected in the second trimester of pregnancy. The TCR comes from a female donor with multiple sclerosis, enrolled in a pregnancy study. Here the chain combines TRBV11-3 and TRBJ2-2, with 7 bases in between that match TRBD1. The nucleotides are TGTGCCAGCAGCTACAGGGGAGTGAACACCGGGGAGCTGTTTTTT. This gives the protein CASSYRGVNTGELFF.